Shown below are 4 T cell receptor beta chains from a single sample sequenced in a study of shared clonotypes between healthy human individuals. Using immunoSEQ multiplex PCR, the repertoire was profiled, and TCRdb retains in-frame clones only, with some absent. The data contain 2 million to 2.5 million clones, over 85% of them singletons. Material: naive CD4+ T cells sorted from blood. The subset denotes: CD45RA+ positively selected. Receptors originate from a man younger than 35 in good health.

CDR3 in DNA: TGTGCCTGGACCAAAGGACAGGGGGTAAATGAAAAACTGTTTTTT. Amino acids: CAWTKGQGVNEKLFF. The rearrangement joins TRBV30 to TRBJ1-4; 10 nucleotides agree with TRBD1. J gave up 5 bases and V 4 bases, and 7 bases lay outside the gene matches. Looked up from germline, CDR1 is GTSNPN and CDR2 is SVGIG (reference sequence). The length of the CDR3 is 15 residues.

In the case of this clone: The identical CDR3 is also encoded by other nucleotide sequences in the sample. The rearrangement uses TRBV10-3 and TRBJ1-5; TRBD1 is a possible D gene (5 bases). The CDR3 sequence is 13 residues long. Per the germline V gene, CDR1 is ENHRY and CDR2 is SYGVKD. V shed 7 bases and J shed 1 base, with 8 bases lying between them. The CDR3 region has the DNA TGTGCCATCACGCAGGGAAGCAATCAGCCCCAGCATTTT. It specifies CAITQGSNQPQHF.

This rearrangement joins TRBV6-6 to TRBJ2-1; TRBD1 aligns across 11 bases. V was pared by 4 bases and J by 5 bases, with 4 bases of the junction left unmatched. The CDR3 covers 15 residues. Germline CDR1 reads MNHNY; CDR2 reads SVGAGI (reference sequence). Written as DNA, the CDR3 is TGTGCCAGCAGTTCCCGGGACAGGGGGAACAATGAGCAGTTCTTC. Residues: CASSSRDRGNNEQFF.

The gene calls are TRBV18 and TRBJ2-5, with 8 bases lining up with TRBD1. Germline V lookup: CDR1 KGHSH, CDR2 LQKENI. CDR3 length: 15 amino acids. The J segment lost 5 bases and the V segment lost 10 bases, leaving 15 bases of the junction unmatched. The CDR3 DNA reads as TGTGCCACCAGTCCCGGACAGGGCATCGCCGAGACCCAGTACTTC. This encodes CATSPGQGIAETQYF. Full variable domain (remainder filled in from reference TRBV18 and TRBJ2-5): NAGVMQNPRHLVRRRGQEARLRCSPMKGHSHVYWYRQLPEEGLKFMVYLQKENIIDESGMPKERFSAEFPKEGPSILRIQQVVRGDSAAYFCATSPGQGIAETQYFGPGTRLLVL.